This T cell receptor beta chain was sequenced during a study of regulatory T cells in long-lasting Graves disease (dated by TCRdb to the early 2020s). Background on the whole study: Patients with newly diagnosed Graves' disease had been on antithyroid drugs for under 3 months. Peripheral blood TCR sequencing and RNA sequencing compared persistent Graves' disease patients with newly diagnosed Graves' disease patients. TCR sequencing covered about 13 persistent and some 20 newly diagnosed Graves' disease patients, around 33 samples in total. The study took place in China and was registered as a clinical trial. The study at large found these results: Peripheral blood alone was examined, since thyroid tissue, which constituted the primary lesion, could not be accessed. Lower TCR Shannon entropy and fewer highly expanded clones were observed in persistent Graves' disease patients than in newly diagnosed patients, which suggested clonal expansion. Persistent disease showed preferential use of TRBV28, TRBJ1-2 and TRBJ2-5, whereas newly diagnosed disease favored TRBV20-1 and TRBJ2-1. Patients with persistent disease shared more public clonotypes (over 2,500) than newly diagnosed patients did (approximately 1,000). The authors acknowledged the small sample size as a limitation that may reduce accuracy. Sequencing and analysis were restricted to the TCR beta chain.

The time point label on this specimen signifies: newly diagnosed GD, antithyroid drugs for less than 3 months. RNA was extracted from PBMCs in TRIzol for both TCR sequencing and RNA sequencing. The diagnosis of Graves' disease was made according to American Thyroid Association guidelines. Patients were recruited from an endocrinology department in Xi'an, China. Each patient gave 9 to 10 milliliters of peripheral blood, collected in an EDTA anticoagulant tube. Ficoll Paque Plus density gradient separation was used to isolate PBMCs, and no additional T cell sorting was done. RNA quality was checked with an Agilent 2100 Bioanalyzer and agarose gel, and concentration with a NanoDrop 2000. The library relied on multiplex PCR. The sequencer was an Illumina HiSeq 4000. To build TCR beta libraries, CDR3 regions were amplified by Arm-PCR using iRepertoire HTBI primers. Before sequencing, the PCR products went through gel purification. The authors processed their data as follows. A total of 60 to 80 TRBV and 14 TRBJ segments were identified across samples and were used for gene usage analysis of CDR3 amino acid clonotypes. COPE and FqMerger were used to merge the filtered high-quality paired reads into contigs. BLAST was used to align contigs to IMGT TRBV, TRBD and TRBJ reference genes, and CDR3 was defined according to IMGT. Highly expanded clones were defined as clonotypes with a frequency above 0.1%. Repertoire diversity was measured by Shannon entropy, and V-J evenness by the Gini coefficient. A clonotype was considered public if more than one individual shared it. TCRdb cleaned the public reads at Q25 with fastp, built clones with MiXCR and kept in-frame beta chains. Merged by CDR3 protein, the rows form single entries marked with the most common genes and DNA. None of the V and J calls come from the authors' own analysis; TCRdb made them. This sample holds roughly 350,000 distinct CDR3 sequences; over 15% were observed only once. The ten top clones hold 25% to 30% of the sample.

CDR1 and CDR2 are read off the germline V gene (reference sequence) as LNHNV and YYDKDF. Reading from cysteine to phenylalanine, the CDR3 counts 14 amino acids. The read is trimmed to its CDR3 DNA, 42 bases read in frame from base 1. V loses 1 base of germline sequence and J loses 5 bases, and the interval between the two ends is 11 bases. This clonotype was seen only a few times. The specificity of this receptor is unknown. Nothing much larger sits one base from this clone, and base qualities are not available. This sample also appeared in a second study, on T cells in Graves' hyperthyroidism and ophthalmopathy. Drawing on the second study: Stable Graves' hyperthyroidism was defined as no progression to ophthalmopathy during 18 months of follow-up. Hyperthyroidism patients were newly diagnosed, with disease duration under 2 months, and aged 18 to 65 years. Exclusion was applied to patients with uncontrolled infections, other autoimmune diseases, pregnancy or lactation. Diagnoses were established on the basis of clinical symptoms, serum thyroxine and TRAb, thyroid ultrasound, and orbital computed tomography. The first round of RT-PCR for the TCR CDR3 was performed with the HTBI primer set and the Qiagen OneStep RT-PCR kit. Most expanded thyroid clonotypes (frequency above 0.001) were also detected in blood, suggesting blood repertoires may reflect thyroid immune responses. A 13 V-J signature model separated ophthalmopathy from stable hyperthyroidism, with roughly 88% sensitivity and around 84% specificity in cross-validation and 80%/75% in testing. During validation, the model predicted progression to ophthalmopathy a median of about 6.3 months ahead of onset, with roughly 65% sensitivity and more than 72% specificity. To identify distinguishing TCR V-J signatures, a discovery cohort of 90 to 100 patients was used, comprising some 45 with Graves' ophthalmopathy and around 57 with stable Graves' hyperthyroidism. Prospective prediction of ophthalmopathy was tested in an independent validation cohort of approximately 19 hyperthyroidism patients and 17 patients who later progressed to ophthalmopathy. The approximately 100 discovery patients were randomly divided into training and test sets at a 7:3 ratio. In addition, the study compared T-cell repertoires in thyroid tissue and in blood from several Graves' hyperthyroidism patients. Once sampling was done, hyperthyroidism patients were given methimazole at a starting dose of 30 mg daily, whereas ophthalmopathy patients were given high-dose intravenous methylprednisolone. The libraries were constructed in a second round of multiplex PCR and then size-selected and purified. Paired-end sequencing of the libraries was performed with 100 bp reads on an Illumina HiSeq2000. SOAPnuke was used to process the raw data, removing reads that contained adapters or uncalled bases, had a mean Phred below 15, or lacked an exact match to the constant primer or identifier. High-quality paired reads were merged using COPE v1.2.5, and each unique nucleotide sequence was defined as a clonotype. MiTCR v1.1 was used to align the clonotypes against IMGT TRBV, TRBD and TRBJ reference segments. The analysis included only V-J combinations with a frequency above 0.0001, which together covered 99.2% of the repertoires. A TCS score was defined as the ratio between F50 (clonal expansion) and ExV (chaos), using BLOSUM62-based TCRdist between CDR3 peptides within each V-J. Welch's t-statistics and random forest reduced around 550 V-J features to 13, which were used in a naive Bayes classifier (R e1071). Sample size was not statistically predetermined, and investigators were not blinded to group allocation. TCR Vbeta CDR3 sequencing of fewer than 150 peripheral blood samples (over 40 ophthalmopathy, 75 or so hyperthyroidism and roughly 17 progressor patients) is reported in the paper.

This receptor was identified in a man aged 40-50 years with Graves disease. Donor details come from another sample of the same person, matched by shared clones. The sequence joins TRBV15 to TRBJ2-5; the D gene lacks a confident call. The material sequenced was peripheral blood mononuclear cells (PBMCs), taken at new diagnosis, from a patient treated with antithyroid drugs. CDR3 protein: CATSRAGRVETQYF. The nucleotides are TGTGCCACCAGCAGAGCAGGAAGGGTCGAGACCCAGTACTTC. The full variable domain, with segments outside the CDR3 supplied by the reference TRBV15 and TRBJ2-5 proteins, appears as DAMVIQNPRYQVTQFGKPVTLSCSQTLNHNVMYWYQQKSSQAPKLLFHYYDKDFNNEADTPDNFQSRRPNTSFCFLDIRSPGLGDTAMYLCATSRAGRVETQYFGPGTRLLVL.